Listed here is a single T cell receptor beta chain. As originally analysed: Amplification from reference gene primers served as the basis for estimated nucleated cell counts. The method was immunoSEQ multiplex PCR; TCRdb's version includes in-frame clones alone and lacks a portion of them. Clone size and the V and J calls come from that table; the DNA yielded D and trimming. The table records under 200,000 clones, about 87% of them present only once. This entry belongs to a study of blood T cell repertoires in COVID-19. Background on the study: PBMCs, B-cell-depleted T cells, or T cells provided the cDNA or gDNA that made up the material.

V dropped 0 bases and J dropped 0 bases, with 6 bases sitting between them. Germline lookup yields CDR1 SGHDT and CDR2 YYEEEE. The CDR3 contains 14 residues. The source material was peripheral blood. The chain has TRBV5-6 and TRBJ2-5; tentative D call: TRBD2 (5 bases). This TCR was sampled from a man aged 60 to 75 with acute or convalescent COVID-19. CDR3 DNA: TGTGCCAGCAGCTTGGGACTAAACCAAGAGACCCAGTACTTC. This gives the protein CASSLGLNQETQYF.